This TCR beta chain was recovered during a study of response to subunit inactivated influenza vaccine. Study-wide points: With each seasonal influenza vaccination, the authors suggested, few new T cells are recruited.

This clonotype was detected ten times or more. What it binds is not known. CDR1 and CDR2 (germline): SQVTM, ANQGSEA. Trimming took 6 bases from V and 4 from J, leaving 12 bases between them. The CDR3 consists of 13 residues. TCRdb ran MiXCR on the RT-PCR reads and lists one entry per CDR3 protein. The sample yields 550,000 to 650,000 distinct CDR3 sequences, approximately 12% seen once. The sequencing here drew on PBMCs from blood, taken on the day of vaccination. The receptor's source is a man aged 50-60 years who received an inactivated influenza vaccine. V usage is TRBV29-1 and J usage is TRBJ2-2; D gene unclear. The CDR3 region is CSVFYHSTGELFF. Here the CDR3 DNA reads TGCAGCGTCTTCTATCATAGCACCGGGGAGCTGTTTTTT.